The 32 T cell receptor beta chains listed next were all sequenced from one sample in a study of T cell responses to AZD1222 COVID-19 vaccine. TCRdb's table, derived via immunoSEQ multiplex PCR, lists solely in-frame clones and lacks some. The sample shows approximately 150,000 clones, 92% of them seen only once. The sample here was peripheral blood, taken on day 0 of MenACWY control vaccination. Every receptor here comes from an adult in good health.

The chain employs TRBV28 and TRBJ1-3; TRBD1 is a possible D gene (6 bases). Germline V CDR1 and CDR2: MDHEN, SYDVKM. This CDR3 spans 15 amino acids. Trimming removed 5 bases at V and 0 bases at J, with 11 bases between. The CDR3 coding sequence is TGTGCCAGCAGTCGGACAGTAAGCTCTGGAAACACCATATATTTT. Translation gives CASSRTVSSGNTIYF.

The gene calls are TRBV7-9 and TRBJ2-7, with 7 positions matching TRBD2. Unmatched junction bases numbered 8, after V lost 11 bases and J lost 1 base. The CDR3 extends over 13 amino acids. The germline CDR1 and CDR2 sequences are SEHNR and FQNEAQ (reference sequence). The CDR3 region is CASSGWGSYEQYF. The CDR3 DNA reads as TGTGCCTCTAGCGGATGGGGGTCCTACGAGCAGTACTTC.

The chain couples TRBV21-1 to TRBJ2-1; the table's D call TRBD2 went unverified against the DNA. TRBV21-1 has pseudogene status. The CDR3 has 17 residues. For the CDR3, the DNA is TGTGCCAGCACCTCAGAAACAAGCGGATATACTTACAATGAGCAGTTCTTC. Amino acids: CASTSETSGYTYNEQFF.

A note on this clone: Mismatch with germline at one junction end may stem from a read error. CDR3 protein: CASSYSFTHGTAFF. The DNA of the CDR3 is TGTGCCAGCAGTTACTCTTTCACCCACGGGACGGCCTTCTTC. This rearrangement joins TRBV6-5 to TRBJ2-7; D tentatively reads TRBD1 or TRBD2 (5 bases each). From germline, CDR1 is MNHEY and CDR2 SVGAGI. CDR3 size: 14 residues.

The chain recombines TRBV7-9 with TRBJ2-1; 7 bases line up with TRBD2. The CDR3 length is 14 residues. The ends lost 0 bases at V and 9 bases at J; junction bases unmatched: 5. Germline V gene data show CDR1 as SEHNR and CDR2 as FQNEAQ (reference sequence). CDR3 loop: CASSLAGGPSEQFF. The CDR3 DNA reads TGTGCCAGCAGCTTAGCGGGAGGGCCCAGTGAGCAGTTCTTC.

The chain has TRBV27 and TRBJ1-1; 7 bases are a match to TRBD1. CDR1 and CDR2 from the germline V gene are MNHEY and SMNVEV (reference sequence). The CDR3 consists of 14 residues. With V trimmed by 2 bases and J by 7 bases, 7 bases remained unmatched. The chain's CDR3 is CASSLEGNRGEAFF. CDR3 DNA: TGTGCCAGCAGTTTAGAAGGCAACAGGGGTGAAGCTTTCTTT.

The chain recombines TRBV3-1 (or the pseudogene TRBV3-2) with TRBJ1-2; tentatively, D is TRBD1 (5 bases). The CDR3 has 14 residues. V gave up 1 base and J gave up 3 bases, with 9 bases separating them. The germline CDR1 and CDR2 sequences are LGHDT and YNNKEL (reference sequence). Here the CDR3 DNA reads TGTGCCAGCAGCCAAGTGGGGCGTGACTATGGCTACACCTTC. Protein sequence: CASSQVGRDYGYTF.

This chain joins TRBV9 and TRBJ1-4; 7 bases are a match to TRBD1. V shed 3 bases and J 10 bases; nucleotides not matched to a gene: 6. The CDR3 length is 13 residues. The germline gives CDR1 SGDLS, CDR2 YYNGEE. Here the CDR3 reads CASSGGQPGKLFF. The DNA for the CDR3 is TGTGCCAGCAGCGGGGGACAGCCGGGAAAACTGTTTTTT.

This rearrangement joins TRBV6-5 to TRBJ1-4; 8 positions agree with TRBD1. This CDR3 is 14 amino acids long. Looked up from germline, CDR1 is MNHEY and CDR2 is SVGAGI. V lost 6 bases to trimming and J lost 7 bases; unmatched junction nucleotides: 7. CDR3 in amino acids: CASSWTGLSEKLFF. CDR3 DNA sequence: TGTGCCAGCAGCTGGACAGGGTTGAGTGAAAAACTGTTTTTT.

The rearrangement links TRBV27 to TRBJ2-1; D unresolved. Germline CDR1 MNHEY, CDR2 SMNVEV (reference sequence). Trimming took off 7 bases at V and 0 bases at J, with 10 bases between the two ends. The CDR3 is 14 residues long. CDR3 in amino acids: CASTDPGSYNEQFF. The CDR3, as DNA: TGTGCCAGCACTGATCCGGGCTCCTACAATGAGCAGTTCTTC.

The chain combines TRBV7-3 with TRBJ2-1; 8 bases map to TRBD2. This CDR3 is built from 16 residues. Germline V lookup: CDR1 SGHTA, CDR2 FQGTGA. J lost 4 bases, V lost 4 bases, and 9 bases had no gene match. The DNA for the CDR3 is TGTGCCAGCAGCTACCCGGGGAGCGGGAGTTACAATGAGCAGTTCTTC. It encodes CASSYPGSGSYNEQFF.

This sequence joins TRBV6-1 and TRBJ1-5; D is unresolved. There are 17 residues in the CDR3. Trimming took 3 bases from V and 5 from J, leaving 20 bases between them. CDR1 is MNHNS, CDR2 SASEGT, per germline. The CDR3 coding sequence is TGTGCCAGCAGTGATCGCTGGGTGGGGTGGGTAGATCAGCCCCAGCATTTT. This encodes CASSDRWVGWVDQPQHF.

The chain recombines TRBV7-2 with TRBJ1-5; D ambiguous. Germline CDR1 SGHTA, CDR2 FQGNSA. This CDR3 region has 14 residues. The ends were cut back, 3 bases at V and 6 bases at J, with 12 bases in the middle. Written as DNA, the CDR3 is TGTGCCAGCAGCTTGGGTGCGGGGTCTCAGCCCCAGCATTTT. Its translation: CASSLGAGSQPQHF.

The chain is built from TRBV19 and TRBJ1-5; TRBD1 matches at 10 bases. Germline lookup yields CDR1 LNHDA and CDR2 SQIVND (reference sequence). The ends lost 4 bases at V and 6 bases at J; junction bases unmatched: 6. The CDR3 spans 15 residues. The CDR3 region is CASSTETGGLQPQHF. The CDR3, as DNA: TGTGCCAGTAGTACGGAGACAGGGGGCCTTCAGCCCCAGCATTTT.

The chain combines TRBV3-1 (or the pseudogene TRBV3-2) with TRBJ1-1; D unresolved. Trimming took 0 bases from V and 1 from J, leaving 9 bases between them. The length of the CDR3 is 15 residues. In germline, CDR1 is LGHDT, CDR2 YNNKEL (reference sequence). CDR3 protein: CASSQEAAGNTEAFF. The CDR3 nucleotides are TGTGCCAGCAGCCAAGAGGCGGCAGGGAACACTGAAGCTTTCTTT.

V is TRBV7-3 and J is TRBJ2-1, with D tentatively TRBD1 (5 bases). CDR3 size: 12 residues. The V end lost 3 bases, the J end lost 9 bases, and 9 bases lay between the germline ends. The germline V gene encodes CDR1 SGHTA and CDR2 FQGTGA. The CDR3 DNA follows: TGTGCCAGCAGCTTCCCCACAGGTGAGCAGTTCTTC. Translating gives CASSFPTGEQFF. Together with reference TRBV7-3 and TRBJ2-1, the CDR3 gives the full variable domain: GAGVSQTPSNKVTEKGKYVELRCDPISGHTALYWYRQSLGQGPEFLIYFQGTGAADDSGLPNDRFFAVRPEGSVSTLKIQRTERGDSAVYLCASSFPTGEQFFGPGTRLTVL.

The rearrangement uses TRBV24-1 and TRBJ1-5; perhaps TRBD1 as D (5 bases). Germline V CDR1 and CDR2: KGHDR, SFDVKD. The CDR3 contains 15 residues. Deletions cut 6 bases from V and 3 bases from J, with 14 bases between. DNA of the CDR3: TGTGCCACCAGTCGTTCGGGGGTCTTCAATCAGCCCCAGCATTTT. Its translation is CATSRSGVFNQPQHF.

The chain carries TRBV27 and TRBJ1-5; D call uncertain. The V gene's germline CDR1 is MNHEY and CDR2 SMNVEV (reference sequence). V lost 8 bases and J 7 bases, leaving 21 bases between the germline ends. The length of the CDR3 is 15 residues. The CDR3 region is CASYKGRVPRQPQHF. The CDR3 coding sequence is TGTGCCAGCTACAAGGGCCGGGTACCGCGCCAGCCCCAGCATTTT.

The chain is built from TRBV7-9 and TRBJ2-7; D might be TRBD1 (5 bases). Germline assignment: CDR1 SEHNR and CDR2 FQNEAQ (reference sequence). V was clipped by 7 bases and J by 6 bases, with 16 bases between them. This CDR3 region has 13 residues. The CDR3 DNA sequence: TGTGCCAGCACCATTTCGGTGGGGCGCGAGCAGTACTTC. It encodes CASTISVGREQYF. The whole variable domain, remainder taken from reference TRBV7-9 and TRBJ2-7, is DTGVSQNPRHKITKRGQNVTFRCDPISEHNRLYWYRQTLGQGPEFLTYFQNEAQLEKSRLLSDRFSAERPKGSFSTLEIQRTEQGDSAMYLCASTISVGREQYFGPGTRLTVT.

This chain uses TRBV27 with TRBJ1-2; D is ambiguous. Germline V CDR1 and CDR2: MNHEY, SMNVEV (reference sequence). With 5 bases removed from V and 0 bases from J, the gap between germline ends came to 7 bases. CDR3 length: 13 amino acids. The CDR3 bases are TGTGCCAGCAGTGGGCCCCCTAACTATGGCTACACCTTC. Translation: CASSGPPNYGYTF.

V is TRBV28 and J is TRBJ2-7; 11 positions agree with TRBD2. CDR1 MDHEN and CDR2 SYDVKM come from the germline V gene. The CDR3 runs 17 residues. V was pared by 4 bases and J by 4 bases, with 12 bases of the junction left unmatched. The CDR3 protein is CASSSAGTSGGEYEQYF. The CDR3 nucleotides read TGTGCCAGCAGTTCAGCCGGGACTAGCGGAGGGGAGTACGAGCAGTACTTC.

The rearrangement uses TRBV6-5 and TRBJ1-4, with unresolved D. This CDR3 is built from 15 residues. The V gene's germline CDR1 is MNHEY and CDR2 SVGAGI. V lost 6 bases and J 4 bases, leaving 15 bases between the germline ends. The CDR3 bases are TGTGCCAGCAGCGCAAGTTGGAGTAGTAATGAAAAACTGTTTTTT. This codes for CASSASWSSNEKLFF.

The chain is built from TRBV30 and TRBJ1-1, with 8 bases matching TRBD1. With 3 bases clipped from V and 5 bases from J, the junction kept 11 bases outside the gene matches. The germline CDR1 and CDR2 sequences are GTSNPN and SVGIG (reference sequence). CDR3 length equals 15 residues. For the CDR3, the DNA is TGTGCCTGGAGGCCAGACAGGGGCGCAACTACTGAAGCTTTCTTT. This gives the protein CAWRPDRGATTEAFF.

The chain recombines TRBV20-1 with TRBJ2-4; D is undetermined. The V gene lost 3 bases and the J gene lost 0 bases, with 12 bases spanning the gap. In germline, CDR1 is DFQATT, CDR2 SNEGSKA (reference sequence). The CDR3 extends over 15 amino acids. Here the CDR3 reads CSASSGSLAKNIQYF. The CDR3 nucleotides read TGCAGTGCTAGTAGTGGAAGCCTAGCCAAAAACATTCAGTACTTC.

The chain recombines TRBV11-3 with TRBJ2-5; 11 bases fit TRBD2. This CDR3 is 13 amino acids long. Germline CDR1 SGHNT, CDR2 YENEEA. The J segment lost 5 bases and the V segment lost 5 bases, leaving 1 base of the junction unmatched. CDR3 sequence (DNA): TGTGCCAGCAGCCGACTAGCGGGGGAGACCCAGTACTTC. Translation gives CASSRLAGETQYF. Together with reference TRBV11-3 and TRBJ2-5, the CDR3 gives the full variable domain: EAGVVQSPRYKIIEKKQPVAFWCNPISGHNTLYWYLQNLGQGPELLIRYENEEAVDDSQLPKDRFSAERLKGVDSTLKIQPAELGDSAVYLCASSRLAGETQYFGPGTRLLVL.

This chain connects TRBV5-6 to TRBJ1-5, with D possibly matching TRBD1 (5 bases). The CDR3 totals 15 residues. V was pared by 4 bases and J by 5 bases, with 16 bases between. Germline lookup yields CDR1 SGHDT and CDR2 YYEEEE. The CDR3 DNA reads as TGTGCCAGCAGCGGGACCGGGACGGACGATCAGCCCCAGCATTTT. It is translated as CASSGTGTDDQPQHF. Combining the CDR3 with reference TRBV5-6 and TRBJ1-5 gives the whole variable domain DAGVTQSPTHLIKTRGQQVTLRCSPKSGHDTVSWYQQALGQGPQFIFQYYEEEERQRGNFPDRFSGHQFPNYSSELNVNALLLGDSALYLCASSGTGTDDQPQHFGDGTRLSIL.

The chain couples TRBV5-1 to TRBJ2-2, with 7 bases identical to TRBD2. Trimming removed 0 bases from V and 8 bases from J; junction bases left unmatched: 7. The CDR3 is made up of 15 amino acids. Germline values: CDR1 SGHRS, CDR2 YFSETQ. In DNA, the CDR3 is TGCGCCAGCAGCTTGGATCTAGCGGCTCTGGGGGAGCTGTTTTTT. Translation gives CASSLDLAALGELFF. The full variable domain, its missing parts supplied by reference TRBV5-1 and TRBJ2-2, is KAGVTQTPRYLIKTRGQQVTLSCSPISGHRSVSWYQQTPGQGLQFLFEYFSETQRNKGNFPGRFSGRQFSNSRSEMNVSTLELGDSALYLCASSLDLAALGELFFGEGSRLTVL.

The chain carries TRBV28 and TRBJ1-3; D possibly corresponds to TRBD1 (6 bases). The CDR3 contains 16 residues. V gave up 1 base and J gave up 4 bases, with 14 bases separating them. Germline CDR1 is MDHEN and CDR2 is SYDVKM. In DNA, the CDR3 is TGTGCCAGCAGTTTATTACTGGGGGCAGGAGGAAACACCATATATTTT. Residues: CASSLLLGAGGNTIYF. Filled out from reference TRBV28 and TRBJ1-3, the complete variable domain reads DVKVTQSSRYLVKRTGEKVFLECVQDMDHENMFWYRQDPGLGLRLIYFSYDVKMKEKGDIPEGYSVSREKKERFSLILESASTNQTSMYLCASSLLLGAGGNTIYFGEGSWLTVV.

This chain links TRBV5-1 with TRBJ1-1; 7 nucleotides match TRBD1. V lost 1 base to trimming and J lost 1 base; unmatched junction nucleotides: 4. Germline CDR1 and CDR2: SGHRS and YFSETQ. The CDR3 loop spans 15 amino acids. The DNA for the CDR3 is TGCGCCAGCAGCTTGCGGGGACAGACGAACACTGAAGCTTTCTTT. As protein: CASSLRGQTNTEAFF.

The chain links TRBV19 to TRBJ2-1; D might be TRBD1 (6 bases). The CDR3 runs to 15 residues. V gave up 3 bases and J gave up 4 bases, with 13 bases separating them. Germline loops: CDR1 LNHDA, CDR2 SQIVND (reference sequence). CDR3 nucleotide sequence: TGTGCCAGTAGTATGATGGGGACAAGATACAATGAGCAGTTCTTC. Translated: CASSMMGTRYNEQFF.

This chain links TRBV24-1 with TRBJ2-2, with unresolved D. The CDR3 sequence is 15 residues long. Germline CDR1 KGHDR, CDR2 SFDVKD. Trimming pared 4 bases from V and 3 bases from J, leaving 11 bases between. Here the CDR3 reads CATSEPFRDTGELFF. CDR3 nucleotides: TGTGCCACCAGTGAACCCTTCCGAGACACCGGGGAGCTGTTTTTT.

The chain employs TRBV27 and TRBJ1-5; D gene ambiguous. Germline loops: CDR1 MNHEY, CDR2 SMNVEV (reference sequence). Trimming shortened V by 5 bases and J by 4 bases, and 12 bases separated the two germline ends. The CDR3 has 14 residues. The CDR3: CASSPKERNQPQHF. The CDR3 DNA reads TGTGCCAGCAGTCCCAAGGAGAGGAATCAGCCCCAGCATTTT.